Listed below are T cell receptor beta chains from one sample, sequenced in a study of identical twins. TCRdb passed the 5' RACE reads through MiXCR, listing each CDR3 protein once. The sample carries some 250,000 distinct CDR3 sequences, about 13% recorded once. These data were also reused for a study on yellow fever vaccine responses in identical twins.

Material: memory (CD45RO+) T cells sorted from blood. These receptors all come from a woman aged 18-29 years in good health. CDR3s include the opening cysteine and the closing phenylalanine or tryptophan. A D gene is named only where the DNA matches it firmly. Clone size is given for some rows only: seen once, a few or many times, or a class if the clone is expanded.

TRBV28	TRBJ1-2	.	.	CASTGNYGYTF	TGTGCCAGCACGGGAAATTATGGCTACACCTTC
TRBV12-3/TRBV12-4	TRBJ2-7	.	few	CASSLPGEQGGQYF	TGTGCCAGCAGTTTACCGGGGGAACAGGGTGGGCAGTACTTC
TRBV7-2	TRBJ2-3	.	.	CASSLADSQYF	TGTGCCAGCAGCTTAGCAGATTCGCAGTATTTT
TRBV24-1	TRBJ2-1	.	few	CATSDSTAGLKQFF	TGTGCCACCAGTGATTCGACCGCCGGACTAAAGCAGTTCTTC
TRBV20-1	TRBJ2-1	TRBD2	.	CSAGGGAAYNEQFF	TGCAGTGCTGGCGGGGGGGCCGCCTACAATGAGCAGTTCTTC
TRBV5-1	TRBJ2-7	TRBD2	few	CASSRAREDSYEQYF	TGCGCCAGCAGCCGCGCGCGGGAGGACTCCTACGAGCAGTACTTC
TRBV15	TRBJ2-3	TRBD2	few	CATSRLAGGRTDTQYF	TGTGCCACCAGCAGGTTAGCGGGAGGGCGTACAGATACGCAGTATTTT
TRBV18	TRBJ2-1	.	many	CASSPENEQFF	TGTGCCAGCTCACCAGAGAATGAGCAGTTCTTC
TRBV29-1	TRBJ2-2	TRBD1	few	CSVEQPTGGKWELFF	TGCAGCGTTGAGCAACCGACAGGGGGAAAGTGGGAGCTGTTTTTT
TRBV9	TRBJ2-5	.	few	CASSVRDTGISETQYF	TGTGCCAGCAGCGTAAGAGATACAGGGATATCAGAGACCCAGTACTTC
TRBV30	TRBJ2-2	.	few	CAWRADRSNTGELFF	TGTGCCTGGAGGGCCGACAGGAGCAACACCGGGGAGCTGTTTTTT
TRBV12-3/TRBV12-4	TRBJ1-5	.	many	CASNGGSHQPQHF	TGTGCCAGCAACGGCGGATCCCATCAGCCCCAGCATTTT
TRBV5-6	TRBJ2-3	.	few	CASSLENVWGATDTQYF	TGTGCCAGCAGCTTGGAGAATGTCTGGGGGGCAACAGATACGCAGTATTTT